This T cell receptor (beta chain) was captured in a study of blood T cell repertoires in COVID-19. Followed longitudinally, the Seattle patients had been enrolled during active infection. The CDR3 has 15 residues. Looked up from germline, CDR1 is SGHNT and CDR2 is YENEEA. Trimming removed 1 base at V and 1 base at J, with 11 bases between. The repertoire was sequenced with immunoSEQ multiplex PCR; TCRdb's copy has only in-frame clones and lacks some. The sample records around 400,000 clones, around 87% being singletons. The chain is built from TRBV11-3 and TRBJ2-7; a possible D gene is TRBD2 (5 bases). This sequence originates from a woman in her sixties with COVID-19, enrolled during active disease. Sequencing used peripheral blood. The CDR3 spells CASSLVRWESYEQYF. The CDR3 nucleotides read TGTGCCAGCAGCTTAGTCCGTTGGGAGTCCTACGAGCAGTACTTC. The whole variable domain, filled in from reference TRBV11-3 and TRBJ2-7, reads EAGVVQSPRYKIIEKKQPVAFWCNPISGHNTLYWYLQNLGQGPELLIRYENEEAVDDSQLPKDRFSAERLKGVDSTLKIQPAELGDSAVYLCASSLVRWESYEQYFGPGTRLTVT.